The T cell receptor beta chain under discussion was sequenced for a study of T cell responses to AZD1222 COVID-19 vaccine. General study findings and limits: Across the whole spike, CD4 TCRs peaked at regions 160-218 and 743-854. Clonal diversity was possibly underestimated, and the donors were mostly white British, with more females. In all cases, repertoires were sampled only after the peak T cell response. Only a handful of people who got AZD1222 tested seropositive at baseline.

The J segment lost 5 bases and the V segment lost 9 bases, leaving 8 bases of the junction unmatched. This CDR3 comprises 14 residues. Germline loops: CDR1 MNHEY, CDR2 SMNVEV (reference sequence). Some clones are missing from TCRdb's copy, which holds only in-frame ones; the method was immunoSEQ multiplex PCR. The table records over 150,000 clones, less than 95% of them present only once. In the case of this clone: Its target is unknown.

Source: peripheral blood, taken on day 0 of AZD1222 vaccination. V usage is TRBV27 and J usage is TRBJ2-5; TRBD1 matches at 11 bases. The sequence was collected from an adult in good health. The CDR3 protein is CASGRTGGAETQYF. The CDR3 region has the DNA TGTGCCAGTGGGCGGACAGGGGGCGCGGAGACCCAGTACTTC.